What follows describes a single T cell receptor beta chain. These data come from a study of blood T cell repertoires in COVID-19. Background on the study: Samples of COVID-19 (acute and convalescent) were obtained from the United States, Italy and Spain. T cells, B-cell-depleted T cells, or PBMCs supplied cDNA or gDNA.

The CDR3 covers 14 residues. J lost 0 bases, V lost 4 bases, and 2 bases had no gene match. CDR1 is MGHRA, CDR2 YSYEKL, per germline. The authors' processing: By means of reference gene primer amplification, nucleated cell counts were estimated. Clones were read by immunoSEQ multiplex PCR, and TCRdb kept only the in-frame ones, dropping some. The V and J calls and clone size were taken over from that table, and D and trimming were inferred from the DNA. The repertoire holds over 50,000 clones, 80% to 90% seen once, with 3% to 3.5% in the top ten. The clonotype was recovered from a human donor in a cohort sampled during active COVID-19. Sample: peripheral blood. The genes are TRBV4-1 and TRBJ1-2; TRBD1 aligns across 7 bases. The CDR3 loop is CASSRDRTNYGYTF. In DNA, the CDR3 is TGCGCCAGCAGCCGGGACAGAACTAACTATGGCTACACCTTC.